This T cell receptor (beta chain) is from a study of blood T cell repertoires in COVID-19. Trimming stripped 2 bases from V and 4 bases from J, with 8 bases between. Germline V CDR1 and CDR2: SGHTA, FQGTGA. CDR3 length: 13 residues. A note on this clone: Other DNA sequences of this sample code for an identical CDR3.

Libraries were prepared by immunoSEQ multiplex PCR; TCRdb keeps only in-frame clonotypes and omits some of them. The sample has under 350,000 clones; around 89% are singletons. This receptor was identified in a man in his forties with acute or convalescent COVID-19. The V call is TRBV7-3, the J call TRBJ1-1, with D perhaps matching TRBD1 (5 bases). What was sequenced was peripheral blood. The CDR3 protein is CASSLGGGTEAFF. DNA of the CDR3: TGTGCCAGCAGCTTAGGGGGAGGCACTGAAGCTTTCTTT.